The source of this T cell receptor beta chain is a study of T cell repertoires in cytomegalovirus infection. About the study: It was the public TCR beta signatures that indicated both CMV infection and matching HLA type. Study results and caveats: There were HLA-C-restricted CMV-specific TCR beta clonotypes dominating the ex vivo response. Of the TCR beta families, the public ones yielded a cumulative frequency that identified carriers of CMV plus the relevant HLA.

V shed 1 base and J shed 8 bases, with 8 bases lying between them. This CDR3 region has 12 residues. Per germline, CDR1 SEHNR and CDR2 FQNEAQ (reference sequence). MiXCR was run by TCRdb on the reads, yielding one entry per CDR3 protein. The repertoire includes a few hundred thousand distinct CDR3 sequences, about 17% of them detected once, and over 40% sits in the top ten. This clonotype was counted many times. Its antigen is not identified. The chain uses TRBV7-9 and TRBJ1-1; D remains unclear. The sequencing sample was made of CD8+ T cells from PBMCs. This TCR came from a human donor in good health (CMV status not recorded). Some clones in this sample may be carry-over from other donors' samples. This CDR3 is CASSLGYREAFF. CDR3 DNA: TGTGCCAGCAGCTTAGGGTACAGAGAAGCTTTCTTT.